The next 19 T cell receptor beta chains were all read from a single sample in a study of STAT5B mutations in CD4+ large granular lymphocyte leukemia. The method was immunoSEQ multiplex PCR; TCRdb's version includes in-frame clones alone and lacks a portion of them. Of about 46,000 clones in the sample, around 82% were seen once. Specimen: CD4+ T cells from blood buffy coats. Source of these receptors: a human donor in good health.

This chain uses TRBV12-5 with TRBJ1-6; a possible D gene is TRBD1 (6 bases). CDR1 is LGHNT and CDR2 is FRNRAP in the germline V gene. This CDR3 is 14 amino acids long. Trimming left V 6 bases short and J 4 bases short, with 10 bases between. As DNA, the CDR3 is TGTGCTAGTGGCAGGGGAGGGTATAATTCACCCCTCCACTTT. This encodes CASGRGGYNSPLHF.

This clone was seen a handful of times. J is TRBJ1-6 and V is TRBV7-6; 8 nucleotides align to TRBD1. The V and J ends lost 3 bases and 1 base, in that order; junction bases with no gene match: 8. There are 18 residues in the CDR3. Germline V gene sequence: CDR1 SGHVS, CDR2 FNYEAQ. The CDR3 DNA reads as TGTGCCAGCAGCTTGGTCGACAGGGGTTCGTCCTATAATTCACCCCTCCACTTT. Residues: CASSLVDRGSSYNSPLHF.

The chain has TRBV6-5 and TRBJ2-1, with D hard to call. With 2 bases removed from V and 4 bases from J, the gap between germline ends came to 6 bases. CDR1 and CDR2 from the germline V gene are MNHEY and SVGAGI. The CDR3 totals 13 residues. This chain's CDR3 is CASSYDGYNEQFF. Written as DNA, the CDR3 is TGTGCCAGCAGTTACGATGGATACAATGAGCAGTTCTTC.

This sequence joins TRBV11-2 and TRBJ2-1; D gene ambiguous. V was pared by 3 bases and J by 0 bases, with 9 bases between. The CDR3 is 15 amino acids. Germline assignment: CDR1 SGHAT and CDR2 FQNNGV. CDR3: CASSFASSSYNEQFF. For the CDR3, the DNA is TGTGCCAGCAGCTTCGCTTCGAGCTCCTACAATGAGCAGTTCTTC. Filled out from reference TRBV11-2 and TRBJ2-1, the complete variable domain reads EAGVAQSPRYKIIEKRQSVAFWCNPISGHATLYWYQQILGQGPKLLIQFQNNGVVDDSQLPKDRFSAERLKGVDSTLKIQPAKLEDSAVYLCASSFASSSYNEQFFGPGTRLTVL.

The genes are TRBV5-1 and TRBJ1-2; 8 bases map to TRBD1. This CDR3 spans 13 amino acids. Germline V CDR1 and CDR2: SGHRS, YFSETQ. V was clipped by 4 bases and J by 4 bases; unmatched bases: 3. CDR3 protein: CASSQGQAYGYTF. CDR3 coding DNA: TGCGCCAGCAGCCAGGGACAGGCCTATGGCTACACCTTC.

The chain is built from TRBV28 and TRBJ1-1; TRBD1 might be the D (5 bases). V lost 3 bases, J lost 3 bases, and 11 bases lay in between. The CDR3 runs to 14 residues. Germline assignment: CDR1 MDHEN and CDR2 SYDVKM. CDR3 loop: CASSLGRVDTEAFF. CDR3 sequence (DNA): TGTGCCAGCAGTTTGGGCAGGGTCGACACTGAAGCTTTCTTT.

The genes are TRBV7-2 and TRBJ2-1; TRBD2 matches 7 bases. V trimming: 0 bases; J trimming: 3 bases; junction bases outside the gene matches: 2. The length of the CDR3 is 15 residues. CDR1 SGHTA and CDR2 FQGNSA come from the germline V gene. CDR3 in DNA: TGTGCCAGCAGCTTAGCTTCTAGCGGCTACAATGAGCAGTTCTTC. As protein: CASSLASSGYNEQFF.

V usage is TRBV5-1 and J usage is TRBJ1-3; TRBD1 matches 11 bases. This CDR3 has 16 amino acids. The germline V gene encodes CDR1 SGHRS and CDR2 YFSETQ. Unmatched junction bases numbered 6, after V lost 4 bases and J lost 3 bases. This CDR3 reads CASSDGQGASGNTIYF. CDR3 coding DNA: TGCGCCAGCAGCGACGGACAGGGGGCGAGTGGAAACACCATATATTTT.

This chain links TRBV5-8 with TRBJ2-5, with D maybe TRBD1 (6 bases). CDR3 size: 14 residues. Germline CDR1 SGHTS, CDR2 YDEGEE. The ends were cut back, 1 base at V and 5 bases at J, with 12 bases in the middle. CDR3 protein: CASSLTGIGETQYF. The CDR3 DNA follows: TGTGCCAGCAGCTTGACAGGGATAGGGGAGACCCAGTACTTC.

The chain is built from TRBV6-1 and TRBJ2-6; D is undetermined. Germline CDR1 and CDR2: MNHNS and SASEGT. This CDR3 spans 15 amino acids. V was pared by 7 bases and J by 1 base, with 11 bases between. In DNA form, the CDR3 reads TGTGCCAGCACCGATGTTGGTTCTGGGGCCAACGTCCTGACTTTC. This gives the protein CASTDVGSGANVLTF.

V is TRBV4-2 and J is TRBJ1-4; 7 bases agree with TRBD1. Germline V lookup: CDR1 LGHNA, CDR2 YNFKEQ. After removal of 6 bases from V and 7 bases from J, the junction contained 11 bases not matched to a gene. The CDR3 consists of 15 residues. CDR3 protein: CASRANRGSIEKLFF. CDR3 DNA: TGTGCCAGCAGAGCAAACAGGGGTAGTATTGAAAAACTGTTTTTT.

The chain is built from TRBV7-3 and TRBJ1-2, with TRBD1 matching 7 bases. Germline V gene lookup returns CDR1 SGHTA and CDR2 FQGTGA. V lost 3 bases, J lost 5 bases, and 9 bases stayed unmatched. The length of the CDR3 is 15 residues. The CDR3 loop is CASSFGQAGTYGYTF. The CDR3 DNA is TGTGCCAGCAGCTTCGGACAGGCCGGGACGTATGGCTACACCTTC.

This chain joins TRBV9 and TRBJ2-7; 8 nucleotides align to TRBD2. V dropped 4 bases and J dropped 1; count of bases not matched to a gene: 13. From germline, CDR1 is SGDLS and CDR2 YYNGEE. There are 17 residues in the CDR3. CDR3 residues: CASSPRSGGGRSYEQYF. Written as DNA, the CDR3 is TGTGCCAGCAGCCCCAGGTCGGGGGGGGGCCGATCCTACGAGCAGTACTTC.

The V and J genes are TRBV7-3 and TRBJ2-1, with 12 bases matching TRBD2. The V gene end was trimmed by 6 bases and the J gene end by 3 bases; junction bases not matched to a gene: 3. Germline CDR1 and CDR2: SGHTA and FQGTGA. The CDR3 has 15 residues. DNA of the CDR3: TGTGCCAGCAGGCCGACTAGCGGGAGCTACAATGAGCAGTTCTTC. Its translation is CASRPTSGSYNEQFF.

The chain employs TRBV28 and TRBJ2-3; TRBD2 might be the D (7 bases). The CDR3 covers 15 residues. V was trimmed by 5 bases and J by 1 base, leaving 13 bases between them. The V gene's germline CDR1 is MDHEN and CDR2 SYDVKM. CDR3 sequence reads: CASSLGGAGTDTQYF. The CDR3 coding sequence is TGTGCCAGCAGTCTGGGGGGGGCAGGCACAGATACGCAGTATTTT.

This CDR3 is CASSLSQQVEAFF. As DNA, the CDR3 is TGTGCCAGCAGCTTAAGCCAGCAGGTTGAAGCTTTCTTT. The chain joins TRBV11-2 to TRBJ1-1, with D uncertain. The CDR3 sequence is 13 residues long. Trimming pared 2 bases from V and 7 bases from J, leaving 11 bases between. CDR1 SGHAT and CDR2 FQNNGV come from the germline V gene.

The sample holds a few counts of this clone. The V and J genes are TRBV4-2 and TRBJ1-1, with TRBD1 identical over 9 bases. Germline CDR1 LGHNA, CDR2 YNFKEQ. This CDR3 region has 14 residues. Germline trimming cut 1 base from V and 13 bases from J; bases unmatched to any gene: 10. DNA for the CDR3: TGTGCCAGCAGCCAAGGCTCCGGGACAGGGTTTGATTTCTTT. Its protein is CASSQGSGTGFDFF.

The V gene is TRBV30, the J gene TRBJ1-1; TRBD1 is a possible D gene (5 bases). Germline V CDR1 and CDR2: GTSNPN, SVGIG (reference sequence). Deletions cut 0 bases from V and 3 bases from J, with 8 bases between. The CDR3 consists of 13 residues. The CDR3 DNA sequence: TGTGCCTGGAGTGTAAGAGGGGACACTGAAGCTTTCTTT. Encoded protein: CAWSVRGDTEAFF.

In its sample, this clone was seen a few times. The V call is TRBV11-2, the J call TRBJ1-1; a weak D match, TRBD1 (6 bases). The ends were cut back, 2 bases at V and 2 bases at J, with 9 bases in the middle. Per germline, CDR1 SGHAT and CDR2 FQNNGV. The CDR3 runs to 14 residues. The CDR3 DNA follows: TGTGCCAGCAGCTTATCCAGGGGCAACACTGAAGCTTTCTTT. Encoded protein: CASSLSRGNTEAFF.